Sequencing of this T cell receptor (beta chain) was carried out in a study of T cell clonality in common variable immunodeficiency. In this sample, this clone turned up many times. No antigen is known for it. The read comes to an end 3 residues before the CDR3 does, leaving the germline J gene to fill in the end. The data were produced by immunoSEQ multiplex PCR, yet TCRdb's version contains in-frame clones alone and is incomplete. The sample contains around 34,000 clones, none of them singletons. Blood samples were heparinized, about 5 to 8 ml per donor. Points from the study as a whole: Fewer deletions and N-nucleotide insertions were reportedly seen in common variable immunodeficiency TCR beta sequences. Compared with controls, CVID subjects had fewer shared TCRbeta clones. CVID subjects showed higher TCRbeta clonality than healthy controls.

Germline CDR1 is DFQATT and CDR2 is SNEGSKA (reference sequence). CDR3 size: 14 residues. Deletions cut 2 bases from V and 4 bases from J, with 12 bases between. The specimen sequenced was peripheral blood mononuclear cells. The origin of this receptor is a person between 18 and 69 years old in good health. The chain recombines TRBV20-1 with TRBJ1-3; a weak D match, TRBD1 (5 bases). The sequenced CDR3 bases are TGCAGTGCTAGAACCACGCGGGGGGGAAACACC. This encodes CSARTTRGGNT. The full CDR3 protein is CSARTTRGGNTIYF.